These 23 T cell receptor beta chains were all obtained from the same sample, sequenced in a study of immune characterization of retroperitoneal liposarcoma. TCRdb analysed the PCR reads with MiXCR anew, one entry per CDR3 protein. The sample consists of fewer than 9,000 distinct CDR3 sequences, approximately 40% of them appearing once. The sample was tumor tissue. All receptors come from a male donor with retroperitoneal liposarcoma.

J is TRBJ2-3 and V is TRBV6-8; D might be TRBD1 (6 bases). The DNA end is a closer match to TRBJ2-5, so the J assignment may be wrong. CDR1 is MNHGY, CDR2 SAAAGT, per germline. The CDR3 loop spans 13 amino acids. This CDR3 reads CASRPQGWETQYF. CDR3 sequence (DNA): TGTGCCAGCAGGCCACAGGGTTGGGAGACCCAGTACTTC.

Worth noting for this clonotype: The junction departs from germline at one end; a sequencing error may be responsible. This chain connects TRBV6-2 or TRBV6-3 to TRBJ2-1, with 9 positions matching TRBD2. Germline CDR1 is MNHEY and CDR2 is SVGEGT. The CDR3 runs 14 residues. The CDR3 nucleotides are TGTGCCAGCATTTACGGCGGGGGGGCCGGGGAGCAGTTCTTC. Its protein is CASIYGGGAGEQFF.

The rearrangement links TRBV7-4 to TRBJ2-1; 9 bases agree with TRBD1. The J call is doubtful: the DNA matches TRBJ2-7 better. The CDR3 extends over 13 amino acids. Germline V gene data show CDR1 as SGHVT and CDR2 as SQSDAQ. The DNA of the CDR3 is TGTGCCAGCCACGGACAGGGGAGCTACGAGCAGTACTTC. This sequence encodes CASHGQGSYEQYF.

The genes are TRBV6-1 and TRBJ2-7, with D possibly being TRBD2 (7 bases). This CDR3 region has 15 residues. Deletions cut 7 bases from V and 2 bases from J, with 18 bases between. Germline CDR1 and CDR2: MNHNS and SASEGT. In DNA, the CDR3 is TGTGCCAGCACCGACGGGGCGGGGGCTCCCTACGAGCAGTACTTC. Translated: CASTDGAGAPYEQYF.

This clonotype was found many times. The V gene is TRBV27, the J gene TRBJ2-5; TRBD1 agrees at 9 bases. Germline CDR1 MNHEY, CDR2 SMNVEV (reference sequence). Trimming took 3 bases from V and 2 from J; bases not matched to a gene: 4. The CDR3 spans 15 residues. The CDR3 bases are TGTGCCAGCAGTTTGGGACAGGGCTCACAAGAGACCCAGTACTTC. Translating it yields CASSLGQGSQETQYF.

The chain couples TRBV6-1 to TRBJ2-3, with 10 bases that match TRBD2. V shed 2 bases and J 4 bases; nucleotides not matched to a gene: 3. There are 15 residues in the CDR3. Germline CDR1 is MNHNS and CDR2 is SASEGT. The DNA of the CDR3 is TGTGCCAGCAGTGAACGAGCGGGAGGGCCAGATACGCAGTATTTT. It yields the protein CASSERAGGPDTQYF.

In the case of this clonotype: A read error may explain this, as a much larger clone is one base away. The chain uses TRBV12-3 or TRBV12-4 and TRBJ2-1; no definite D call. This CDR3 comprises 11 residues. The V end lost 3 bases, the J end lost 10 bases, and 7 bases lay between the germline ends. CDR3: CASSFHYEQFF. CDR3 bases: TGTGCCAGCAGTTTCCACTACGAGCAGTTCTTC.

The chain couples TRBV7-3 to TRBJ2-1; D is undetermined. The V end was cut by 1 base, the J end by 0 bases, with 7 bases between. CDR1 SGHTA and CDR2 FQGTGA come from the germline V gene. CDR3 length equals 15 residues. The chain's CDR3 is CASSLSASSYNEQFF. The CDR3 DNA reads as TGTGCCAGCAGCTTAAGCGCGAGCTCCTACAATGAGCAGTTCTTC.

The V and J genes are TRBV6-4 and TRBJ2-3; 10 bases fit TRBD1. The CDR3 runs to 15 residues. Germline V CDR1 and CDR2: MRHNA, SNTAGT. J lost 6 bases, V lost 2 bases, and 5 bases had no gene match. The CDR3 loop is CASSDPTGGPDTQYF. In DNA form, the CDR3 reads TGTGCCAGCAGTGACCCGACAGGGGGCCCCGATACGCAGTATTTT.

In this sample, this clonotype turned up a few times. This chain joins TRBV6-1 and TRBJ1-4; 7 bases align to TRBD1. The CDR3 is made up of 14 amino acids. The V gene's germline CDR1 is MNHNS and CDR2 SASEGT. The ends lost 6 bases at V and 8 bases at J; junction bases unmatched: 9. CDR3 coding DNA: TGTGCCAGCAGCTTACAGGGGAGGCGGGAAAAACTGTTTTTT. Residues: CASSLQGRREKLFF.

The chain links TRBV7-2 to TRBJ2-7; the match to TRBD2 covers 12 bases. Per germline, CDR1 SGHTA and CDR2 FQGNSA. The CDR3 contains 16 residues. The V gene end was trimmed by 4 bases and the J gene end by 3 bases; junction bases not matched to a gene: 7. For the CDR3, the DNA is TGTGCCAGCAGCTCCGGACTAGCGGGACCCTTCTACGAGCAGTACTTC. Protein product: CASSSGLAGPFYEQYF. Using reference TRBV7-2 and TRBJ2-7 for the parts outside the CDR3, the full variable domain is GAGVSQSPSNKVTEKGKDVELRCDPISGHTALYWYRQSLGQGLEFLIYFQGNSAPDKSGLPSDRFSAERTGGSVSTLTIQRTQQEDSAVYLCASSSGLAGPFYEQYFGPGTRLTVT.

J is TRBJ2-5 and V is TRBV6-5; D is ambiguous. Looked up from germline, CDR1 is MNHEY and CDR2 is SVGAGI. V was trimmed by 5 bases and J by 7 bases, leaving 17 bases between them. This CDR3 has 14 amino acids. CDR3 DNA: TGTGCCAGCAGTCCGTCTCCGGTGGTAGGGACCCAGTACTTC. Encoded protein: CASSPSPVVGTQYF.

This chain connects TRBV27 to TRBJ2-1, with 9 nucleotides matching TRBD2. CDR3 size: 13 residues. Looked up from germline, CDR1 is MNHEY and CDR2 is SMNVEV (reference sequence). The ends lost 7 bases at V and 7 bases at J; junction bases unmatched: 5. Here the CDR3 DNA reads TGTGCCAGCACGAAGGCGGGAGGGAATGAGCAGTTCTTC. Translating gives CASTKAGGNEQFF.

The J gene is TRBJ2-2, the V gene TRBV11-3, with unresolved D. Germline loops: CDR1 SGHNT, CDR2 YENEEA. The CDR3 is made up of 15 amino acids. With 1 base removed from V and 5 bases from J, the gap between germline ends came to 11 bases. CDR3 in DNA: TGTGCCAGCAGCTTAGGGAATGCCTTGACCGGGGAGCTGTTTTTT. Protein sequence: CASSLGNALTGELFF.

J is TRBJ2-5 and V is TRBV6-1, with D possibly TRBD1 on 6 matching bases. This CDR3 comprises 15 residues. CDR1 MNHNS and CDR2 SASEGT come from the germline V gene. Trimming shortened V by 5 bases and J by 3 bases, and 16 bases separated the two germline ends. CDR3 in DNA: TGTGCCAGCAGTATTCAGGGGTTAGCAGAAGAGACCCAGTACTTC. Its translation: CASSIQGLAEETQYF.

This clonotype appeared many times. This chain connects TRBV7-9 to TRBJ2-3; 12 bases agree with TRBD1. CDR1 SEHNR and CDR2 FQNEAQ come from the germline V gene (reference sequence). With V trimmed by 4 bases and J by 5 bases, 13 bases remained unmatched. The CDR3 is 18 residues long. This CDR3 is CASSSPRRDRGHQDTQYF. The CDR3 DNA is TGTGCCAGCAGCTCACCTCGCCGGGACAGGGGGCATCAAGATACGCAGTATTTT.

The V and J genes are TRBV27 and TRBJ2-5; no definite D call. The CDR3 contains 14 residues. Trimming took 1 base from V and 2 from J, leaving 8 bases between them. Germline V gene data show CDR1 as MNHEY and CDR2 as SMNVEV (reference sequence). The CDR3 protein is CASSLYDQQETQYF. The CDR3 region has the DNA TGTGCCAGCAGTTTATATGACCAGCAAGAGACCCAGTACTTC.

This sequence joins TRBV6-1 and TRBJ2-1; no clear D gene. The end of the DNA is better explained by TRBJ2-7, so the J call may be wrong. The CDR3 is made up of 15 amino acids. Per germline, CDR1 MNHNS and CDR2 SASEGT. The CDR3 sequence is CASSEAVSDSYEQYF. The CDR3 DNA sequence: TGTGCCAGCAGTGAGGCCGTATCCGACTCCTACGAGCAGTACTTC.

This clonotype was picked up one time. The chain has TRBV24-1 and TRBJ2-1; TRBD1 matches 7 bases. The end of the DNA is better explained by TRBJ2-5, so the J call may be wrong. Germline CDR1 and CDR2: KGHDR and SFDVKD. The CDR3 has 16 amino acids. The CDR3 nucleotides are TGTGCCACCAGTGACCCCCAAGACAGGGAACGAGAGACCCAGTACTTC. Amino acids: CATSDPQDRERETQYF.

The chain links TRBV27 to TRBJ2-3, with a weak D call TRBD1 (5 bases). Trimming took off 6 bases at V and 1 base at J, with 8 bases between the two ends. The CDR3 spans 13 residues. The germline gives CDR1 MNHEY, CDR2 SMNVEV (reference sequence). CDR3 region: CASRTDGTDTQYF. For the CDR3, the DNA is TGTGCCAGCAGGACAGACGGCACAGATACGCAGTATTTT.

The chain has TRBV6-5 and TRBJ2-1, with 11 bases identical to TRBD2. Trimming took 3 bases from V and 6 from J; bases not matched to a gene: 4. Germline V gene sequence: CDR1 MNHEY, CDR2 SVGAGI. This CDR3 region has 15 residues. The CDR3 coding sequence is TGTGCCAGCAGTTATGGACTAGCGGGTTTCAATGAGCAGTTCTTC. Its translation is CASSYGLAGFNEQFF.

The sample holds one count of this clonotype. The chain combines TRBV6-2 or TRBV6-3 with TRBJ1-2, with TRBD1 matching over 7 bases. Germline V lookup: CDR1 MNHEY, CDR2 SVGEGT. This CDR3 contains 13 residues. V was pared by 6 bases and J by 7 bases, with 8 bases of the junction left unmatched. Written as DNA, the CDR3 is TGTGCCAGCAGCCCTGACAGGGTCACTGGCTACACCTTC. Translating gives CASSPDRVTGYTF.

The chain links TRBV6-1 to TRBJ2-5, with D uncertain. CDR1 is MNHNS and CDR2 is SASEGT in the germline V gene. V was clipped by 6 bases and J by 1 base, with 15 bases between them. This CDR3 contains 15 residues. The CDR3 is CASRAFLGAQETQYF. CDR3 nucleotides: TGTGCCAGCAGGGCATTTTTAGGAGCCCAAGAGACCCAGTACTTC.